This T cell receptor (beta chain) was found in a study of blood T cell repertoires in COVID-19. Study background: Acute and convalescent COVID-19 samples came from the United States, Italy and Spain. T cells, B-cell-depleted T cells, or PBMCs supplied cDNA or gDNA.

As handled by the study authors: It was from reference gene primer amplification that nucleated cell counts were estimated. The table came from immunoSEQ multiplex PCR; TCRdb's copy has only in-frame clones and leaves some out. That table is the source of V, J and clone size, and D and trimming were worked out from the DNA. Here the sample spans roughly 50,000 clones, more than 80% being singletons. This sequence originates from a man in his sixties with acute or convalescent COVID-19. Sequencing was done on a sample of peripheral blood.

The CDR3 loop reads CASSYPDGEAFF. CDR3 nucleotide sequence: TGTGCCAGCAGCTACCCAGATGGCGAAGCTTTCTTT. The genes are TRBV11-2 and TRBJ1-1; D gene uncertain. The CDR3 consists of 12 residues. Per the germline V gene, CDR1 is SGHAT and CDR2 is FQNNGV. V was trimmed by 4 bases and J by 8 bases, leaving 11 bases between them.